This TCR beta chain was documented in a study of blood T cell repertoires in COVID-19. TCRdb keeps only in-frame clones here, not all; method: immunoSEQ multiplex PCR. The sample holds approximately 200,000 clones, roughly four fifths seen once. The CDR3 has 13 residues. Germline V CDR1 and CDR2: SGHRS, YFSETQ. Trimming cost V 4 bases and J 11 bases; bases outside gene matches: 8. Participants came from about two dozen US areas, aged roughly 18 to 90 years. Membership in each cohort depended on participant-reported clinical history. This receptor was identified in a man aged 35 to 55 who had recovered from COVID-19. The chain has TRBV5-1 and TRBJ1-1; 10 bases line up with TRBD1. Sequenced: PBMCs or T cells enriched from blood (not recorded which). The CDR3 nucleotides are TGCGCCAGCAGCGCCCGGGACAGGGGAAATGCTTTCTTT. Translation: CASSARDRGNAFF.